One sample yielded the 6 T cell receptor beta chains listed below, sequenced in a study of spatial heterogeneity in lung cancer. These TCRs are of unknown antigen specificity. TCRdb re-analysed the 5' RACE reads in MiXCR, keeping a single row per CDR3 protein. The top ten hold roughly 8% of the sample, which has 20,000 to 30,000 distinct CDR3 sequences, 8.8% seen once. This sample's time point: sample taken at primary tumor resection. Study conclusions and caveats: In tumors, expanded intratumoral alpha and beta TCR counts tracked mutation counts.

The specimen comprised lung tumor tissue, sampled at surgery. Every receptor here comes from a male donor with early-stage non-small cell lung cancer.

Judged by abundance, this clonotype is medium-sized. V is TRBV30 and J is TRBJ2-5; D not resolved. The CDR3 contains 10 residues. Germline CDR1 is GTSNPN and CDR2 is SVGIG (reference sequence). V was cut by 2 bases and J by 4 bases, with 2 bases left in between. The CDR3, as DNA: TGTGCCTGGAGTAGAGAGACCCAGTACTTC. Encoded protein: CAWSRETQYF.

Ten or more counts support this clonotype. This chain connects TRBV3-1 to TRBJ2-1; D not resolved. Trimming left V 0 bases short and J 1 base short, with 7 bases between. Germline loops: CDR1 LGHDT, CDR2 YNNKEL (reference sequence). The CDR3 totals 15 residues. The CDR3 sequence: CASSQDTGSYNEQFF. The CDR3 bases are TGTGCCAGCAGCCAAGATACCGGGTCCTACAATGAGCAGTTCTTC.

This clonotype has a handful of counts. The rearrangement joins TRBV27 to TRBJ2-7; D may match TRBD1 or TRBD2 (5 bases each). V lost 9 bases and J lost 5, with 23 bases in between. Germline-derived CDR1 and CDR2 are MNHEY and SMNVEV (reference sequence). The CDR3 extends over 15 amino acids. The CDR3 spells CASSPALRGRNEQYF. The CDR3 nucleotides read TGTGCCAGTTCACCCGCCCTGAGGGGCAGGAACGAGCAGTACTTC.

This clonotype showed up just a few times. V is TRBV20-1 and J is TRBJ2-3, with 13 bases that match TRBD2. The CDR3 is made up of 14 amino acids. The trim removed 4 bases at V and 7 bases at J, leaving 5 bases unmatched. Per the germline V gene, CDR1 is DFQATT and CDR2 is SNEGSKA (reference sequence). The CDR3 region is CSATRTSGRYTQYF. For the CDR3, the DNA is TGCAGTGCTACCCGGACTAGCGGGAGATATACGCAGTATTTT.

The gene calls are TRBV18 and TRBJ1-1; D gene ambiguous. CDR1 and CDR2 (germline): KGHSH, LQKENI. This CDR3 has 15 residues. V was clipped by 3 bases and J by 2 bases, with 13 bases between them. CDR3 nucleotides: TGTGCCAGCTCACCGGATCTCGGAGATAACACTGAAGCTTTCTTT. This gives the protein CASSPDLGDNTEAFF.

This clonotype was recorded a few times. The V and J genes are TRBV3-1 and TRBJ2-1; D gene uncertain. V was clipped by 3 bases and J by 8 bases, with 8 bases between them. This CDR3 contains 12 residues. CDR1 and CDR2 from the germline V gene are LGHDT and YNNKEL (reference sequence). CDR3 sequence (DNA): TGTGCCAGCAGCCAGTTACGGGATGAGCAGTTCTTC. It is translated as CASSQLRDEQFF.